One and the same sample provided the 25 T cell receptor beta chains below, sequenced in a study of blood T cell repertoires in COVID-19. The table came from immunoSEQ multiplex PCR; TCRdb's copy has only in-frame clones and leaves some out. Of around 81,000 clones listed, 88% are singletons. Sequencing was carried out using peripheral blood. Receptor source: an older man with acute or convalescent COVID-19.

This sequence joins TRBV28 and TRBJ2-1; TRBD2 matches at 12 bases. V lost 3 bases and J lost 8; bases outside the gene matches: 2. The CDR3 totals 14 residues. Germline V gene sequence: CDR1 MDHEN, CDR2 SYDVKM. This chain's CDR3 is CASSFASGGDEQFF. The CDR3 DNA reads TGTGCCAGCAGTTTCGCTAGCGGGGGGGATGAGCAGTTCTTC.

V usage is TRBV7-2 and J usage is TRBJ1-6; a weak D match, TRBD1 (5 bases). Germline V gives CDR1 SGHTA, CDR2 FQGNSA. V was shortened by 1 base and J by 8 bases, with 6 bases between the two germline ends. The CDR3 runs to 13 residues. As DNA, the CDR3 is TGTGCCAGCAGCTTAGAAGGGGATTCACCCCTCCACTTT. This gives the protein CASSLEGDSPLHF.

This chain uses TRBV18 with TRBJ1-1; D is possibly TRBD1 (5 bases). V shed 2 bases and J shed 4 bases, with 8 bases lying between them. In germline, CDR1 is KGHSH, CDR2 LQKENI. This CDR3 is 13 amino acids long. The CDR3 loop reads CASSPMGGTEAFF. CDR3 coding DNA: TGTGCCAGCTCACCAATGGGGGGCACTGAAGCTTTCTTT.

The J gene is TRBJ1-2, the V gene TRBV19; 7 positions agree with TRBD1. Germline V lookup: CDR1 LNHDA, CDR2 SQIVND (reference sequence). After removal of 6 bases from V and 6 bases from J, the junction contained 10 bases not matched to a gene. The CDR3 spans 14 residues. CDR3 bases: TGTGCCAGTAGAGTTCCTGGGGACAGAGATGGCTACACCTTC. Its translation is CASRVPGDRDGYTF.

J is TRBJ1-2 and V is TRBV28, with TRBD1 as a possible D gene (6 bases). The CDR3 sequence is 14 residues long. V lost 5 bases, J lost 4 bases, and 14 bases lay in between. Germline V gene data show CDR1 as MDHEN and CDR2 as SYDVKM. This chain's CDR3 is CASSLRQDSYGYTF. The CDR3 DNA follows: TGTGCCAGCAGTCTCCGACAGGACAGCTATGGCTACACCTTC.

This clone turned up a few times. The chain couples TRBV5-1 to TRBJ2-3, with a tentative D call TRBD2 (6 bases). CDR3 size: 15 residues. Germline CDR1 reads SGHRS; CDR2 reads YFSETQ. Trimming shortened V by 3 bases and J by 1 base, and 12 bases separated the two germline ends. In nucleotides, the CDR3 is TGCGCCAGCAGCTCTGAGGGCGGGGGCACAGATACGCAGTATTTT. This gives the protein CASSSEGGGTDTQYF. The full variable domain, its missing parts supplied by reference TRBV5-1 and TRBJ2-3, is KAGVTQTPRYLIKTRGQQVTLSCSPISGHRSVSWYQQTPGQGLQFLFEYFSETQRNKGNFPGRFSGRQFSNSRSEMNVSTLELGDSALYLCASSSEGGGTDTQYFGPGTRLTVL.

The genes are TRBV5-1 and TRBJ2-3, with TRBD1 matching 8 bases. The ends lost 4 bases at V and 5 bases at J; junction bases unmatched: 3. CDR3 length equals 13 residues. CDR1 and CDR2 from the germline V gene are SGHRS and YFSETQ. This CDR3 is CASSPTGVDTQYF. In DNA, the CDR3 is TGCGCCAGCAGCCCGACAGGGGTAGATACGCAGTATTTT. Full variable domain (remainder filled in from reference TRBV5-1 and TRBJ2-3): KAGVTQTPRYLIKTRGQQVTLSCSPISGHRSVSWYQQTPGQGLQFLFEYFSETQRNKGNFPGRFSGRQFSNSRSEMNVSTLELGDSALYLCASSPTGVDTQYFGPGTRLTVL.

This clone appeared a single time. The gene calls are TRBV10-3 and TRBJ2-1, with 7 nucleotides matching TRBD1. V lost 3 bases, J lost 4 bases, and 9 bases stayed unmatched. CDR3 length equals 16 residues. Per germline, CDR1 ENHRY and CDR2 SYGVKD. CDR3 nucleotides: TGTGCCATCAGTGATCCACAGGGGAAAGGGTACAATGAGCAGTTCTTC. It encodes CAISDPQGKGYNEQFF.

CDR3 nucleotide sequence: TGTGCCAGTAGAAACCGGGGACGGGTTGAGGGAGGCTATGAGCAGTTCTTC. Protein: CASRNRGRVEGGYEQFF. V is TRBV19 and J is TRBJ2-1, with a possible D match to TRBD2 (6 bases). V was trimmed by 6 bases and J by 8 bases, leaving 26 bases between them. The CDR3 totals 17 residues. Germline V gene lookup returns CDR1 LNHDA and CDR2 SQIVND (reference sequence).

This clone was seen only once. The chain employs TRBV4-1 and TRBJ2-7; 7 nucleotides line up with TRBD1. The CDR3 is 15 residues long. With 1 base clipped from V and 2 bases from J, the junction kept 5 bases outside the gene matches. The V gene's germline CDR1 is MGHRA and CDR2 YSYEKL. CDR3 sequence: CASSQGTGVTYEQYF. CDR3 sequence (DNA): TGCGCCAGCAGCCAAGGGACAGGTGTGACCTACGAGCAGTACTTC.

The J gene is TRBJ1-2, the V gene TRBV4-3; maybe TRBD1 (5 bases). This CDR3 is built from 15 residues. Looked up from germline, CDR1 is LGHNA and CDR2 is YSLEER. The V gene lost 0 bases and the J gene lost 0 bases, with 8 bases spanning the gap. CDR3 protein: CASSQDDRSNYGYTF. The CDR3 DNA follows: TGCGCCAGCAGCCAAGACGACAGATCTAACTATGGCTACACCTTC.

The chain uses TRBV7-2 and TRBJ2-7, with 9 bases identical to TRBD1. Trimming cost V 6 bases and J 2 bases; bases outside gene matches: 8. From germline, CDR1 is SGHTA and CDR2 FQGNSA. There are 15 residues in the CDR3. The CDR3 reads CASRGTGTGTYEQYF. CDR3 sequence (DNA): TGTGCCAGCAGAGGAACCGGGACAGGGACCTACGAGCAGTACTTC. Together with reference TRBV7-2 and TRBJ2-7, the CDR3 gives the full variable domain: GAGVSQSPSNKVTEKGKDVELRCDPISGHTALYWYRQSLGQGLEFLIYFQGNSAPDKSGLPSDRFSAERTGGSVSTLTIQRTQQEDSAVYLCASRGTGTGTYEQYFGPGTRLTVT.

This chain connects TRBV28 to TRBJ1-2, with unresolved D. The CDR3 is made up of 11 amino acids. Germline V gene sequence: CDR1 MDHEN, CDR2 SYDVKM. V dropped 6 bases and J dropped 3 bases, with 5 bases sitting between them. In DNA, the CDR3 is TGTGCCAGCAGCAGGTACTATGGCTACACCTTC. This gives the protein CASSRYYGYTF.

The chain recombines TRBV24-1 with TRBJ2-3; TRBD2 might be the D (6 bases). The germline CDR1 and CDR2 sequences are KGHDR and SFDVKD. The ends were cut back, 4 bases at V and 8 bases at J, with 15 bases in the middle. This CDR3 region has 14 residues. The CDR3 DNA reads TGTGCCACCAGTGACCGGAGGGGAACGGCTACGCAGTATTTT. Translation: CATSDRRGTATQYF.

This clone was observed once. The CDR3 sequence is CASSQGTSGAYEQYF. The CDR3 DNA follows: TGTGCCAGCAGCCAAGGGACTAGCGGGGCCTACGAGCAGTACTTC. The V gene is TRBV3-1 (or the pseudogene TRBV3-2), the J gene TRBJ2-7; 12 nucleotides agree with TRBD2. V lost 1 base to trimming and J lost 2 bases; unmatched junction nucleotides: 0. CDR1 and CDR2 (germline): LGHDT, YNNKEL (reference sequence). This CDR3 comprises 15 residues.

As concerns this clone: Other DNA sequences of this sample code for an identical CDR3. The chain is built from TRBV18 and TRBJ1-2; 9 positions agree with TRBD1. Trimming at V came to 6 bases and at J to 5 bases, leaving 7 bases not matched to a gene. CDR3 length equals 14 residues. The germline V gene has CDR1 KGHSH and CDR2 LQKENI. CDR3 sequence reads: CASSPGQGVYGYTF. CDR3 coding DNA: TGTGCCAGCTCGCCGGGACAGGGAGTATATGGCTACACCTTC.

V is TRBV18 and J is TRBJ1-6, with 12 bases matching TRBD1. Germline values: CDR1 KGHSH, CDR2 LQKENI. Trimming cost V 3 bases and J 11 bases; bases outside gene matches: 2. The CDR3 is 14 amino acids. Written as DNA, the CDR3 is TGTGCCAGCTCACCGGGACAGGGGGCTACACCCCTCCACTTT. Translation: CASSPGQGATPLHF.

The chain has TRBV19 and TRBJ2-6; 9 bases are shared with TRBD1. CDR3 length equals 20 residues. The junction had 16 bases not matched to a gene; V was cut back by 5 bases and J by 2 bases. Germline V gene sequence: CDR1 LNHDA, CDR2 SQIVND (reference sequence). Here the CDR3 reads CASSRYSPGQGAAGANVLTF. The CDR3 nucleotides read TGTGCCAGTAGTCGATATTCCCCGGGACAGGGAGCGGCTGGGGCCAACGTCCTGACTTTC.

The chain's CDR3 is CASRKGTDYGYTF. The CDR3 region has the DNA TGTGCCAGCAGAAAGGGGACTGACTATGGCTACACCTTC. This chain joins TRBV2 and TRBJ1-2, with D possibly being TRBD1 (5 bases). The germline V gene has CDR1 SNHLY and CDR2 FYNNEI. The CDR3 totals 13 residues. The V and J ends lost 6 bases and 3 bases respectively, with 11 bases between them.

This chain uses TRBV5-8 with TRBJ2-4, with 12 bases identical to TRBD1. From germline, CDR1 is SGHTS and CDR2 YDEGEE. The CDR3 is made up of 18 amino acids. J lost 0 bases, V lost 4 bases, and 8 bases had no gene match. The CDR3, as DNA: TGTGCCAGCAGCCGAGGGACAGGGGGCGAAGGAGCCAAAAACATTCAGTACTTC. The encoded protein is CASSRGTGGEGAKNIQYF.

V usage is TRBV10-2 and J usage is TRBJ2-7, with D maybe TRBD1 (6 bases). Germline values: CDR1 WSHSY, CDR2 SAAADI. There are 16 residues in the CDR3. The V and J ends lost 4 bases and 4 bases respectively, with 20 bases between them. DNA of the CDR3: TGCGCCAGCAGTGGAAGTCGTGAGACAGGCATGTACGAGCAGTACTTC. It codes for CASSGSRETGMYEQYF.

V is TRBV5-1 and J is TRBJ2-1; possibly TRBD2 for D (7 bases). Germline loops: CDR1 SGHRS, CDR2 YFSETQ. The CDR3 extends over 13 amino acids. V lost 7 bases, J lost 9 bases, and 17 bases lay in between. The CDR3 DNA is TGCGCCAGCGACGCGGGGGCGGCGGGTGAGCAGTTCTTC. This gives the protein CASDAGAAGEQFF.

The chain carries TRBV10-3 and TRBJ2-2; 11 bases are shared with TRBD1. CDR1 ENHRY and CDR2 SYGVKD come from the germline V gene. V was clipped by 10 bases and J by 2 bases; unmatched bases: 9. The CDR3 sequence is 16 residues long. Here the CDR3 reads CATGWDRGINTGELFF. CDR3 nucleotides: TGTGCCACCGGGTGGGACAGGGGGATAAACACCGGGGAGCTGTTTTTT.

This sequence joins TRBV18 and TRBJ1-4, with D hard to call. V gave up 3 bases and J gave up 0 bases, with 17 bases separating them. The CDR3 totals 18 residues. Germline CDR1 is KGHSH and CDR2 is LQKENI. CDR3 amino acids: CASSPSQLEAATNEKLFF. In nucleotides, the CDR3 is TGTGCCAGCTCACCCAGTCAATTAGAGGCTGCAACTAATGAAAAACTGTTTTTT.

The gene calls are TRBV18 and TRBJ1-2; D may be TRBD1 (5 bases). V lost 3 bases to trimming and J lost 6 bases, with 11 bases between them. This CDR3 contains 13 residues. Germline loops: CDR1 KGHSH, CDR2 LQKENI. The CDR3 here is CASSPDKGNGYTF. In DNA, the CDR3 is TGTGCCAGCTCACCCGACAAGGGGAATGGCTACACCTTC.